This T cell receptor beta chain was identified during a study of OX40 agonist ivuxolimab in advanced cancers. Study-wide background: Ivuxolimab is a fully human IgG2 antibody that activates OX40 (CD134). Study-wide results and limits: Dosing at 0.1 to 3.0 mg/kg was accompanied by clonal expansion of CD4+ and CD8+ blood T cells by week 6. Among some nonresponders, normalized T-cell clonal expansion was also low.

Concerning this clone itself: Its cognate antigen is unknown.

Blood specimens came from baseline, cycle 4 day 1, and cycle 7 day 1. The germline gives CDR1 KGHSH, CDR2 LQKENI. Trimming took off 4 bases at V and 8 bases at J, with 15 bases between the two ends. CDR3 length equals 14 residues. TCRdb's copy holds only in-frame clones and misses some; the assay was immunoSEQ multiplex PCR. Of tens of thousands of clones in the sample, about 88% were seen once. The rearrangement joins TRBV18 to TRBJ2-4; D is undetermined. Specimen: CD4+ or CD8+ T cells sorted from blood, collected in a trial of the OX40 agonist ivuxolimab. The source of this sequence is an adult with an advanced solid tumor such as melanoma, head and neck, liver or kidney cancer. The CDR3 DNA sequence: TGTGCCAGCTCACTTGACACCCCCGAGGACATTCAGTACTTC. Residues: CASSLDTPEDIQYF.